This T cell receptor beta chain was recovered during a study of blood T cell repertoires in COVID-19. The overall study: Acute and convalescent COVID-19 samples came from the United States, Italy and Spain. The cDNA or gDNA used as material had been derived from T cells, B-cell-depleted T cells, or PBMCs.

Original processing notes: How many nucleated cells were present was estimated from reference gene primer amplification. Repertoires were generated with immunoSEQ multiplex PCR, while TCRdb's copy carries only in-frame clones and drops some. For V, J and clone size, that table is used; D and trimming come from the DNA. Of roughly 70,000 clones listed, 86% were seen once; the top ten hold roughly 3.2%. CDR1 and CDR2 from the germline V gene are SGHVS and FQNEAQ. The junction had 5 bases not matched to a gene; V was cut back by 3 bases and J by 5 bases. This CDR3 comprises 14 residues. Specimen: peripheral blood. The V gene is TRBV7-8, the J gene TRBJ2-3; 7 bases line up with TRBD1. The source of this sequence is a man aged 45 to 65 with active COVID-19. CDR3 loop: CASSLGTGEDTQYF. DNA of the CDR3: TGTGCCAGCAGCTTGGGTACAGGGGAAGATACGCAGTATTTT.